These 26 T cell receptor gamma chains were all obtained from the same sample, sequenced in a study of Vδ1+ human thymocytes listed by TCRdb under 2018. What the study reported, not specific to this receptor: Thymic TRG and TRD repertoires appeared highly polyclonal with Gaussian CDR3 length distributions, unlike oligoclonal peripheral blood repertoires.

Sequenced using an Illumina MiSeq. RNA extraction was carried out with the RNeasy mini kit, and reverse transcription was then done using Superscript III. CDR3 amplicons were produced by multiplex PCR using pooled V-gene forward primers and a constant-region reverse primer with Illumina adaptor overhangs. TCRdb reanalyzed the public reads with the CATT caller, and identical DNA sequences were merged afterwards. Recorded for this sample are 25,000 to 30,000 gamma-chain clones; around 18% of them occurred a single time. The ten largest make up roughly 2% of the sample. Their target antigens are unknown. Specimen: Vdelta1+ gamma-delta thymocytes from the thymus. The cell subset or site label here, explained by the study, means: FACS-sorted CD3+ TCRalphabeta- TCRVdelta1+ TCRVdelta2- thymocytes. These receptors all come from a boy younger than two who had congenital heart surgery.

This rearrangement joins TRGV2 to TRGJ1 or TRGJ2. This CDR3 region has 14 residues. Trimming cost V 8 bases and J 3 bases; bases outside gene matches: 13. CDR1 and CDR2 (germline): EGSNGY, YDSYNSKV. CDR3 in DNA: TGTGCCACCTTGGATGGGACGACTTATTATAAGAAACTCTTT. Its protein product is CATLDGTTYYKKLF.

The chain combines TRGV9 with TRGJ1 or TRGJ2. With 2 bases clipped from V and 4 bases from J, the junction kept 11 bases outside the gene matches. CDR1 and CDR2 from the germline V gene are GITISATS and ISYDGTV (reference sequence). The CDR3 extends over 15 amino acids. The CDR3 bases are TGTGCCTTGTGGGAGGGGAAATGGGTCTATTATAAGAAACTCTTT. It encodes CALWEGKWVYYKKLF.

This clone was counted between two and nine times. This rearrangement joins TRGV8 to TRGJ1 or TRGJ2. The CDR3 loop spans 12 amino acids. With V trimmed by 1 base and J by 8 bases, 5 bases remained unmatched. Germline-derived CDR1 and CDR2 are VENAVY and YDSYNSRV. The CDR3 loop reads CATWDRDHKKLF. The CDR3 DNA reads as TGTGCCACCTGGGATAGAGACCATAAGAAACTCTTT.

The chain recombines TRGV5 with TRGJ1 or TRGJ2. CDR3 size: 15 residues. Germline lookup yields CDR1 VINAFY and CDR2 YDVSNSKD. The V segment lost 0 bases and the J segment 3 bases; nucleotides outside the gene matches: 8. The CDR3 region has the DNA TGTGCCACCTGGGACAGGCTTGGGATTTATTATAAGAAACTCTTT. This codes for CATWDRLGIYYKKLF.

This chain links TRGV5 with TRGJ1 or TRGJ2. Trimming removed 3 bases from V and 0 bases from J; junction bases left unmatched: 5. CDR1 VINAFY and CDR2 YDVSNSKD come from the germline V gene. The CDR3 runs to 14 residues. CDR3 sequence (DNA): TGTGCCACCTGGGACGTGGAGAATTATTATAAGAAACTCTTT. It specifies CATWDVENYYKKLF.

This clone was observed a few times. The V call is TRGV5, the J call TRGJ1 or TRGJ2. CDR1 and CDR2 (germline): VINAFY, YDVSNSKD. The CDR3 runs to 12 residues. The junction had 11 bases not matched to a gene; V was cut back by 3 bases and J by 12 bases. The DNA of the CDR3 is TGTGCCACCTGGGACCCGCGGAGGTCGAAACTCTTT. This gives the protein CATWDPRRSKLF.

This clone was counted between two and nine times. The rearrangement uses TRGV9 and TRGJ1 or TRGJ2. V gave up 3 bases and J gave up 2 bases; unmatched junction bases: 10. The CDR3 has 15 amino acids. The germline V gene encodes CDR1 GITISATS and CDR2 ISYDGTV (reference sequence). CDR3 in amino acids: CALWESSQDYYKKLF. The DNA for the CDR3 is TGTGCCTTGTGGGAGTCCTCCCAGGATTATTATAAGAAACTCTTT.

The V call is TRGV9, the J call TRGJ1 or TRGJ2. Germline V lookup: CDR1 GITISATS, CDR2 ISYDGTV (reference sequence). V dropped 2 bases and J dropped 3; count of bases not matched to a gene: 7. The CDR3 is 14 amino acids. The CDR3 is CALWEGNCYYKKLF. In nucleotides, the CDR3 is TGTGCCTTGTGGGAGGGAAACTGTTATTATAAGAAACTCTTT.

V gene TRGV9 combines with J gene TRGJ1 or TRGJ2. Germline V gene sequence: CDR1 GITISATS, CDR2 ISYDGTV (reference sequence). V was pared by 3 bases and J by 8 bases, with 13 bases of the junction left unmatched. The CDR3 loop spans 14 amino acids. CDR3 residues: CALWELWRGDKKLF. The CDR3 DNA is TGTGCCTTGTGGGAGTTGTGGCGGGGGGATAAGAAACTCTTT.

In the case of this clone: The identical CDR3 is also encoded by other nucleotide sequences in the sample. The chain has TRGV9 and TRGJ1 or TRGJ2. Per germline, CDR1 GITISATS and CDR2 ISYDGTV (reference sequence). V was pared by 2 bases and J by 7 bases, with 5 bases of the junction left unmatched. The CDR3 is 12 amino acids. CDR3 sequence: CALWEENYKKLF. In DNA, the CDR3 is TGTGCCTTGTGGGAGGAGAACTATAAGAAACTCTTT.

This clone has a handful of counts. Other nucleotide sequences in the sample specify the same CDR3. This chain links TRGV4 with TRGJ1 or TRGJ2. The germline gives CDR1 EGSTGY, CDR2 YDSYTSSV. The CDR3 runs 12 residues. The V and J ends lost 2 bases and 6 bases, in that order; junction bases with no gene match: 4. The CDR3 DNA reads TGTGCCACCTGGGATGTCTGTTATAAGAAACTCTTT. This encodes CATWDVCYKKLF.

This clone occurred a few times. This rearrangement joins TRGV9 to TRGJ1 or TRGJ2. J was trimmed by 0 bases and V by 5 bases; bases with no gene match: 7. Germline V gene lookup returns CDR1 GITISATS and CDR2 ISYDGTV (reference sequence). The CDR3 runs 14 residues. The CDR3 sequence is CALWGPENYYKKLF. CDR3 nucleotide sequence: TGTGCCTTGTGGGGGCCCGAGAATTATTATAAGAAACTCTTT.

The chain uses TRGV2 and TRGJ1 or TRGJ2. Germline CDR1 and CDR2: EGSNGY and YDSYNSKV. The CDR3 consists of 15 residues. V shed 0 bases and J 4 bases; nucleotides not matched to a gene: 9. The chain's CDR3 is CATWDGPRVYYKKLF. In DNA form, the CDR3 reads TGTGCCACCTGGGACGGGCCGAGGGTGTATTATAAGAAACTCTTT.

Comment on this clone: Other nucleotide sequences in the sample specify the same CDR3. V and J are TRGV9 and TRGJ1 or TRGJ2. V was pared by 2 bases and J by 1 base, with 5 bases of the junction left unmatched. This CDR3 has 14 amino acids. The germline CDR1 and CDR2 sequences are GITISATS and ISYDGTV (reference sequence). The CDR3 loop is CALWEALNYYKKLF. In DNA, the CDR3 is TGTGCCTTGTGGGAGGCTCTCAATTATTATAAGAAACTCTTT.

This clone has just a few counts. This chain links TRGV4 with TRGJ1 or TRGJ2. V lost 3 bases to trimming and J lost 1 base; unmatched junction nucleotides: 3. The CDR3 has 13 amino acids. Per germline, CDR1 EGSTGY and CDR2 YDSYTSSV. CDR3 sequence: CATWDNNYYKKLF. The DNA for the CDR3 is TGTGCCACCTGGGATAACAATTATTATAAGAAACTCTTT.

For this clone: A much larger clonotype is one base distant, so this may be a read error. The same CDR3 is also encoded by other DNA sequences in this sample. The chain employs TRGV3 and TRGJ1 or TRGJ2. J was trimmed by 6 bases and V by 0 bases; bases with no gene match: 2. There are 12 residues in the CDR3. Germline-derived CDR1 and CDR2 are VTNTFY and YDVSTARD (reference sequence). The chain's CDR3 is CATWDRSYKKLF. As DNA, the CDR3 is TGTGCCACCTGGGACAGGAGTTATAAGAAACTCTTT.

Notes on this clone: This sample includes further DNA sequences coding for the same CDR3. The V gene is TRGV4, the J gene TRGJ1 or TRGJ2. With V trimmed by 0 bases and J by 10 bases, 6 bases remained unmatched. The germline CDR1 and CDR2 sequences are EGSTGY and YDSYTSSV. This CDR3 spans 12 amino acids. In nucleotides, the CDR3 is TGTGCCACCTGGGATGGGCCTAGGAAGAAACTCTTT. Its protein is CATWDGPRKKLF.

Sample share makes this clone medium-sized (0.01 to 0.1%). Other DNA sequences within the sample encode an identical CDR3. The rearrangement joins TRGV9 to TRGJ1 or TRGJ2. Germline V gives CDR1 GITISATS, CDR2 ISYDGTV (reference sequence). This CDR3 has 11 residues. J gave up 11 bases and V 0 bases, and 4 bases lay outside the gene matches. The CDR3, as DNA: TGTGCCTTGTGGGAGGTGCTAGAGAAACTCTTT. It encodes CALWEVLEKLF.

The chain carries TRGV9 and TRGJP1. Germline assignment: CDR1 GITISATS and CDR2 ISYDGTV (reference sequence). The CDR3 runs 12 residues. With 2 bases clipped from V and 8 bases from J, the junction kept 2 bases outside the gene matches. CDR3 region: CALWEGGWFKIF. CDR3 sequence (DNA): TGTGCCTTGTGGGAGGGGGGTTGGTTCAAGATATTT.

A note on this clone: The sample has other DNA sequences that encode this CDR3 too. The chain carries TRGV9 and TRGJP. The V segment lost 2 bases and the J segment 7 bases; nucleotides outside the gene matches: 2. CDR1 and CDR2 (germline): GITISATS, ISYDGTV (reference sequence). The CDR3 totals 15 residues. Here the CDR3 reads CALWEEELGKKIKVF. The CDR3 coding sequence is TGTGCCTTGTGGGAGGAGGAGTTGGGCAAAAAAATCAAGGTATTT.

This clone qualifies as medium-sized. This same CDR3 is encoded by further DNA sequences in the sample. The rearrangement uses TRGV2 and TRGJ1 or TRGJ2. CDR3 length equals 11 residues. Germline V gene lookup returns CDR1 EGSNGY and CDR2 YDSYNSKV. V dropped 0 bases and J dropped 8; count of bases not matched to a gene: 1. The CDR3 DNA follows: TGTGCCACCTGGGACGGGGATAAGAAACTCTTT. The encoded protein is CATWDGDKKLF.

This clone was detected a few times. The chain couples TRGV5 to TRGJ1 or TRGJ2. The CDR3 loop spans 17 amino acids. Germline CDR1 is VINAFY and CDR2 is YDVSNSKD. J gave up 0 bases and V 0 bases, and 11 bases lay outside the gene matches. The DNA of the CDR3 is TGTGCCACCTGGGACAGGCGAAACCCTTTGAATTATTATAAGAAACTCTTT. Translation: CATWDRRNPLNYYKKLF.

The rearrangement links TRGV4 to TRGJ1 or TRGJ2. CDR1 is EGSTGY, CDR2 YDSYTSSV, per germline. Trimming removed 3 bases from V and 3 bases from J; junction bases left unmatched: 8. The CDR3 spans 14 residues. Written as DNA, the CDR3 is TGTGCCACCTGGGATTTGAGGTCTTATTATAAGAAACTCTTT. It encodes CATWDLRSYYKKLF.

This clone was seen a handful of times. The chain employs TRGV2 and TRGJ1 or TRGJ2. The CDR3 extends over 14 amino acids. Germline V gives CDR1 EGSNGY, CDR2 YDSYNSKV. V was pared by 0 bases and J by 5 bases, with 7 bases of the junction left unmatched. This chain's CDR3 is CATWDGPDNYKKLF. The CDR3 nucleotides are TGTGCCACCTGGGACGGGCCGGATAATTATAAGAAACTCTTT.

This clone was counted only a few times. The gene calls are TRGV2 and TRGJ1 or TRGJ2. Trimming cost V 5 bases and J 4 bases; bases outside gene matches: 8. Germline V gene data show CDR1 as EGSNGY and CDR2 as YDSYNSKV. CDR3 length equals 13 residues. CDR3 amino acids: CATWVERYYKKLF. CDR3 nucleotide sequence: TGTGCCACCTGGGTAGAAAGATATTATAAGAAACTCTTT.

As regards this clone: Other nucleotide sequences in the sample specify the same CDR3. V and J are TRGV9 and TRGJ1 or TRGJ2. Trimming took 0 bases from V and 6 from J; bases not matched to a gene: 5. CDR1 is GITISATS and CDR2 is ISYDGTV in the germline V gene (reference sequence). CDR3 length: 13 residues. CDR3 in amino acids: CALWEVKLYKKLF. The CDR3 bases are TGTGCCTTGTGGGAGGTGAAACTTTATAAGAAACTCTTT.